The rows below give T cell receptor beta chains drawn from one sample of a study of shared T cell receptors in the human thymus. This table comes from immunoSEQ multiplex PCR, and its TCRdb copy is limited to in-frame clones, with some not included. The sample holds more than 550,000 clones, approximately 89% seen once. A further study also used this sample, focusing on human thymus T cells.

The material sequenced was thymocytes. Receptors were obtained from a boy less than two years old with a congenital heart defect. Both conserved end residues are part of each CDR3.

CDR3 protein	V gene	J gene
CASSSTWGRHEKLFF	TRBV6-5	TRBJ1-4
CASSHGTEGLEYGYTF	TRBV4-2	TRBJ1-2
CATSRALNGTGNRSNQPQHF	TRBV15	TRBJ1-5
CASSQDGDSGYEQYF	TRBV14	TRBJ2-7
CASSFAGTQETQYF	TRBV5-4	TRBJ2-5
CASSCCERGCNEQFF	TRBV7-9	TRBJ2-1
CASSNGTHLADTQYF	TRBV11-3	TRBJ2-3
CASSTRQEPALHF	TRBV21-1	TRBJ1-6
CASSMGGQPQHF	TRBV19	TRBJ1-5
CSARRDEQFF	TRBV20-1	TRBJ2-1
CASSGGSNQPQHF	TRBV5-4	TRBJ1-5
CASSRASGITTDTQYF	TRBV5-1	TRBJ2-3
CASSFGDRETYEQYF	TRBV5-1	TRBJ2-7
CASSHWTEDYEQYF	TRBV4-1	TRBJ2-7
CASSSGVQLAGGPYEQYF	TRBV5-1	TRBJ2-7
CASSFDIPNYGYTF	TRBV28	TRBJ1-2
CASSLPKRWETQYF	TRBV28	TRBJ2-5
CASSVQRQGNSYEQYF	TRBV11-1	TRBJ2-7
CASSLFSDLSYNEQFF	TRBV11-1	TRBJ2-1
CASSSREANEKLFF	TRBV6-5	TRBJ1-4
CASSSRAAGEVVTDTQYF	TRBV5-1	TRBJ2-3
CATSRDATTDKADNEKLFF	TRBV15	TRBJ1-4
CASSQVEKTGPQAFF	TRBV4-1	TRBJ1-1
CASSQVGDRDYNEQFF	TRBV7-9	TRBJ2-1
CASSQDRGRGVSGEQYF	TRBV4-3	TRBJ2-7
CASSPRGGGNEKLFF	TRBV7-6	TRBJ1-4
CASSLDKREGYEQYF	TRBV7-6	TRBJ2-7
CASSLGGLEQYF	TRBV7-9	TRBJ2-7
CASSQVPLAGSYEQYF	TRBV4-3	TRBJ2-7
CASTRTRTPNTEAFF	TRBV6-5	TRBJ1-1
CASSGTGHEQYF	TRBV6-5	TRBJ2-7
CASSLGGAADTQYF	TRBV5-1	TRBJ2-3
CASSDRDRVDTQYF	TRBV2	TRBJ2-3
CASSEAFHRGYEQYF	TRBV6-1	TRBJ2-7
CASSLGQGWAHTQYF	TRBV7-9	TRBJ2-3
CASSPTDNFYNEQFF	TRBV6-1	TRBJ2-1
CASGKDSSESAPNSPLHF	TRBV28	TRBJ1-6
CASSESRGGQGSYEQYF	TRBV10-2	TRBJ2-7
CASSLSYQETQYF	TRBV5-4	TRBJ2-5
CASSETMPGRRRTSWYEQYF	TRBV2	TRBJ2-7
CASSLAFSGSTDTQYF	TRBV5-4	TRBJ2-3
CASSLGGGPRSNYGYTF	TRBV7-9	TRBJ1-2
CASSPPKPGLAGVADTQYF	TRBV19	TRBJ2-3
CASSPWDTLRFYEQYF	TRBV7-8	TRBJ2-7
CAWGQGGYTF	TRBV30	TRBJ1-2
CASSRGQQETQYF	TRBV11-2	TRBJ2-5